Detailed here is one T cell receptor beta chain. It lacks a known antigen. The record has no base qualities; no much larger clone is one base away. Reading the label with the study, this specimen's time point is: baseline, week 1 (first vaccination visit). What the treatment or condition label conveys for this sample: pre-vaccination baseline after standard-of-care therapy. All donors had newly diagnosed IDH1-mutant astrocytomas of WHO grade 3 or 4 that showed loss of nuclear ATRX. The samples were drawn from NOA16, a multicentre, single-arm, open-label phase I trial in Germany that tested a mutant IDH1 peptide vaccine in humans for the first time. Blood drawn at visit V03 was used as the baseline sample for immunogenicity testing. Genomic DNA for TCRB sequencing was extracted from EDTA blood using the DNeasy Blood and Tissue Kit. Library preparation employed the immunoSEQ multiplex PCR assay. Rearranged TCR beta chain sequences were amplified with the hsTCRB Kit following the manufacturer's protocol. Sequencing of TCRB libraries was carried out on an Illumina MiSeq. The authors' analysis ran thus. Demultiplexing, trimming and gene mapping were performed with the kit vendor's proprietary platform. Imported from immuneACCESS, the table was reduced by TCRdb to in-frame sequences with V and J called. These copies leave out some clones; in studies compared against another copy, an unresolved V gene accounts for under half, and the cause of the remainder is not known. Clone size and V and J calls were adopted from that table, with D and trimming inferred from the DNA. The sample table lists around 54,000 clones, approximately 80% of them with a count of one. The ten largest clones capture under 20% of the sample.

The sample originates from a study of a mutant IDH1 vaccine in newly diagnosed glioma (dated by TCRdb to the early 2020s). About the study as a whole: Of the roughly 30 treated patients, about 60% were male and approximately 40% were female, and the mean age was about 40 years. Before enrollment, patients had received standard therapy of radiotherapy alone, temozolomide alone, or radiochemotherapy with temozolomide; most received the combination. Peripheral blood was drawn at six visits: V03 (baseline), V05, V07, V10, V12 and V13. For exploratory analyses, longitudinal TCRB deep sequencing was carried out in around 26 treated patients wherever samples were available. What the work shows at the level of the full study, not this receptor alone: Immune responses induced by the vaccine were seen in about 93% of patients across multiple MHC alleles. Pseudoprogression appeared unrelated to alterations in the top peripheral T cell clonotypes detected by TCRB sequencing. Availability determined which PBMC samples were chosen for TCRB deep sequencing. The authors noted that analyses of patient blood samples could not be reproduced because of sample limitations.

This receptor was identified in a man aged 18 to 29 with glioma. Sequenced material: PBMCs, taken from a glioma patient treated with radiotherapy, temozolomide or both.

The nucleotides are TGTGCCTGGAGTGTATGGACAGGGGGAACCACTGAAGCTTTCTTT. This translates into CAWSVWTGGTTEAFF. The chain links TRBV30 with TRBJ1-1, with 10 central nucleotides matching TRBD1. Looking up the germline V gene (reference sequence) yields CDR1 GTSNPN and CDR2 SVGIG. Unmatched junction bases come to 5, with V trimmed by 0 bases and J by 4 bases. The CDR3 sequence holds 15 residues, the cysteine and phenylalanine included. Only the CDR3 DNA is retained, 45 bases long and in frame from the first base.